This TCR beta chain appears in the sequencing data of a study of graft-versus-host responses after intestinal transplantation. Study-wide background: Transplants were multivisceral, liver-intestinal, or isolated intestinal. Study-wide findings and caveats: Early HvG declines after transplant were associated with peak circulating GvH clone levels.

Using immunoSEQ multiplex PCR, the repertoire was profiled, and TCRdb retains in-frame clones only, with some absent. The data contain around 99,000 clones, 85% to 95% of them singletons. Notes on this clone: What it binds is unknown.

The V gene's germline CDR1 is WSHSY and CDR2 SAAADI. V was cut by 8 bases and J by 0 bases, with 11 bases left in between. This CDR3 contains 13 residues. The source was unstimulated CD8+ T cells sorted from spleen or lymph node cells, collected before intestinal transplant. This TCR derives from a human donor who received an intestinal transplant. The chain combines TRBV10-2 with TRBJ2-7; a possible D gene is TRBD1 (7 bases). The CDR3 DNA sequence: TGCGCCAGCCGGAGGGACAGCTCCTACGAGCAGTACTTC. It is translated as CASRRDSSYEQYF.